These 27 T cell receptor beta chains originate from one sample sequenced in a study of memory CD4+ T cells and cytomegalovirus serostatus. Assay: immunoSEQ multiplex PCR; the TCRdb copy retains only in-frame clones and omits some. The data hold approximately 41,000 clones, with roughly four fifths observed a single time. The sort gate was single viable CD3+CD4+CD8-CD45RO+ cells for memory CD4+ T cells. The sample comprised memory CD4+ T cells from blood. These receptors all stem from an adult in good health and CMV-seronegative.

V is TRBV28 and J is TRBJ2-2, with TRBD1 matching 7 bases. CDR1 and CDR2 (germline): MDHEN, SYDVKM. The CDR3 covers 15 residues. The V gene end was trimmed by 6 bases and the J gene end by 2 bases; junction bases not matched to a gene: 6. CDR3 coding DNA: TGTGCCAGCAGCAAGACAGGGCCTAACACCGGGGAGCTGTTTTTT. Protein: CASSKTGPNTGELFF.

The J gene is TRBJ2-1, the V gene TRBV19; 9 nucleotides line up with TRBD2. This CDR3 is 16 amino acids long. Germline loops: CDR1 LNHDA, CDR2 SQIVND (reference sequence). The V and J ends lost 1 base and 5 bases, in that order; junction bases with no gene match: 6. DNA of the CDR3: TGTGCCAGTAGTATAGGGCGCGGGAGGGAGGACAATGAGCAGTTCTTC. As protein: CASSIGRGREDNEQFF. The full variable domain, with the rest looked up from reference TRBV19 and TRBJ2-1, is DGGITQSPKYLFRKEGQNVTLSCEQNLNHDAMYWYRQDPGQGLRLIYYSQIVNDFQKGDIAEGYSVSREKKESFPLTVTSAQKNPTAFYLCASSIGRGREDNEQFFGPGTRLTVL.

The CDR3 DNA reads TGTGCCAGCAGCTTTACAGGGCCCTCGAACACCGGGGAGCTGTTTTTT. Protein product: CASSFTGPSNTGELFF. V usage is TRBV7-2 and J usage is TRBJ2-2, with a weak D call TRBD1 (6 bases). V was pared by 3 bases and J by 0 bases, with 11 bases between. The CDR3 is 16 amino acids. The V gene's germline CDR1 is SGHTA and CDR2 FQGNSA.

This clone was found a few times. The J gene is TRBJ2-7, the V gene TRBV10-3; no firm D call. The V and J ends lost 10 bases and 2 bases respectively, with 12 bases between them. Germline assignment: CDR1 ENHRY and CDR2 SYGVKD. This CDR3 comprises 12 residues. CDR3 nucleotide sequence: TGTGCCACCGGGTCCCTTACCTACGAGCAGTACTTC. It translates to CATGSLTYEQYF.

This chain joins TRBV28 and TRBJ1-5; TRBD1 aligns across 8 bases. The germline CDR1 and CDR2 sequences are MDHEN and SYDVKM. Trimming took 7 bases from V and 9 from J; bases not matched to a gene: 8. The CDR3 length is 13 residues. DNA for the CDR3: TGTGCCAGCATGAGCAGGGGGCTTGGGCCCCAGCATTTT. Protein sequence: CASMSRGLGPQHF.

This chain uses TRBV7-9 with TRBJ1-4, with 7 bases fitting TRBD1. The ends lost 5 bases at V and 7 bases at J; junction bases unmatched: 7. CDR1 and CDR2 (germline): SEHNR, FQNEAQ (reference sequence). The CDR3 runs 14 residues. CDR3 in amino acids: CASSKRGLGEKLFF. CDR3 DNA: TGTGCCAGCAGCAAAAGGGGGCTGGGTGAAAAACTGTTTTTT.

The chain has TRBV5-1 and TRBJ2-2, with a tentative D call TRBD1 (6 bases). With 2 bases removed from V and 0 bases from J, the gap between germline ends came to 8 bases. From germline, CDR1 is SGHRS and CDR2 YFSETQ. The CDR3 is 15 residues long. The CDR3 spells CASSLRTANTGELFF. The CDR3 DNA reads TGCGCCAGCAGCTTAAGGACAGCGAACACCGGGGAGCTGTTTTTT.

V and J are TRBV19 and TRBJ2-5; D unresolved. Germline V gene data show CDR1 as LNHDA and CDR2 as SQIVND (reference sequence). The CDR3 covers 14 residues. Trimming shortened V by 4 bases and J by 5 bases, and 14 bases separated the two germline ends. This CDR3 is CASSTNGQTETQYF. The CDR3 DNA reads TGTGCCAGTAGTACTAATGGGCAAACGGAGACCCAGTACTTC.

The chain employs TRBV10-1 and TRBJ2-2, with D possibly TRBD1 on 5 matching bases. The V gene lost 4 bases and the J gene lost 6 bases, with 12 bases spanning the gap. Germline CDR1 and CDR2: WNHNN and SYGVQD (reference sequence). CDR3 length: 14 amino acids. The CDR3 DNA sequence: TGCGCCAGCAGTGGGATAGGGGTTGCCGGGGAGCTGTTTTTT. Residues: CASSGIGVAGELFF.

This clone was counted once. This sequence joins TRBV7-9 and TRBJ2-7, with 8 bases that match TRBD1. Losses at the gene ends were 1 base for V and 6 bases for J; bases not matched to a gene: 2. The germline gives CDR1 SEHNR, CDR2 FQNEAQ (reference sequence). The CDR3 is made up of 13 amino acids. In DNA, the CDR3 is TGTGCCAGCAGCTTAGACAGGGGGGCCGAGCAGTACTTC. Translating gives CASSLDRGAEQYF.

This chain uses TRBV29-1 with TRBJ2-1; TRBD1 matches 10 bases. This CDR3 contains 14 residues. Germline lookup yields CDR1 SQVTM and CDR2 ANQGSEA. V shed 4 bases and J 8 bases; nucleotides not matched to a gene: 8. CDR3 coding DNA: TGCAGCGTTGCCTACGGGACAGGGGAGGATGAGCAGTTCTTC. Translated, it gives CSVAYGTGEDEQFF.

CDR3 amino acids: CASSLTPQGYNEQFF. The CDR3 DNA reads as TGTGCCAGCAGCCTGACACCGCAGGGTTACAATGAGCAGTTCTTC. The rearrangement links TRBV11-3 to TRBJ2-1, with D possibly being TRBD1 (5 bases). The CDR3 extends over 15 amino acids. The germline V and J ends were trimmed by 5 bases and 4 bases, with 15 bases remaining between them. Germline CDR1 and CDR2: SGHNT and YENEEA.

The CDR3 coding sequence is TGTGCCAGTAGTATCTCTAGCGGGAGAGGTGAGCAGTTCTTC. This encodes CASSISSGRGEQFF. The V call is TRBV19, the J call TRBJ2-1; 10 positions agree with TRBD2. Germline CDR1 LNHDA, CDR2 SQIVND (reference sequence). There are 14 residues in the CDR3. V lost 3 bases, J lost 9 bases, and 5 bases stayed unmatched.

Judged by abundance, this clone is medium-sized. CDR3 residues: CASSQGLAGVYYF. Written as DNA, the CDR3 is TGTGCCAGCTCTCAAGGACTAGCGGGAGTGTACTATTTT. The rearrangement uses TRBV18 and TRBJ2-3; TRBD2 agrees at 13 bases. The V gene end was trimmed by 6 bases and the J gene end by 15 bases; junction bases not matched to a gene: 9. The CDR3 length is 13 residues. The germline V gene encodes CDR1 KGHSH and CDR2 LQKENI.

A single count supports this clone. V is TRBV2 and J is TRBJ2-3, with TRBD1 as a possible D gene (7 bases). The V end was cut by 3 bases, the J end by 5 bases, with 15 bases between. The CDR3 runs to 15 residues. Germline CDR1 is SNHLY and CDR2 is FYNNEI. The CDR3 DNA sequence: TGTGCCAGCAGTGACGTGGCAGGGGGAGGAGATACGCAGTATTTT. Protein sequence: CASSDVAGGGDTQYF.

This chain links TRBV5-6 with TRBJ2-1; possibly TRBD1 for D (5 bases). CDR3 length equals 13 residues. The germline V gene has CDR1 SGHDT and CDR2 YYEEEE. Trimming took off 2 bases at V and 7 bases at J, with 10 bases between the two ends. CDR3 protein: CASSFYRRNEQFF. The CDR3 region has the DNA TGTGCCAGCAGCTTCTACAGGCGAAATGAGCAGTTCTTC.

This chain links TRBV29-1 with TRBJ1-4; unclear D gene. V lost 1 base and J lost 4, with 4 bases in between. The germline gives CDR1 SQVTM, CDR2 ANQGSEA. This CDR3 region has 12 residues. The CDR3 loop is CSVEGNNEKLFF. The DNA for the CDR3 is TGCAGCGTTGAAGGGAATAATGAAAAACTGTTTTTT.

The chain couples TRBV10-1 to TRBJ1-3; D is uncertain. CDR1 and CDR2 from the germline V gene are WNHNN and SYGVQD (reference sequence). The CDR3 sequence is 15 residues long. V was pared by 6 bases and J by 8 bases, with 20 bases between. CDR3: CASSPGRAATDTIYF. DNA for the CDR3: TGCGCCAGCAGCCCCGGGAGGGCAGCCACGGACACCATATATTTT.

V is TRBV4-3 and J is TRBJ2-2; D is unresolved. V was clipped by 6 bases and J by 0 bases, with 8 bases between them. Germline-derived CDR1 and CDR2 are LGHNA and YSLEER. CDR3 length equals 14 residues. The CDR3 DNA reads as TGCGCCAGCAGTCGATACGCGAACACCGGGGAGCTGTTTTTT. Protein: CASSRYANTGELFF.

DNA of the CDR3: TGTGCCAGCAGCCGACAGGGGCAACCCAATGAGCAGTTCTTC. It codes for CASSRQGQPNEQFF. J is TRBJ2-1 and V is TRBV7-8, with 8 bases aligning to TRBD1. CDR1 SGHVS and CDR2 FQNEAQ come from the germline V gene. There are 14 residues in the CDR3. J was trimmed by 6 bases and V by 5 bases; bases with no gene match: 6.

The rearrangement links TRBV12-2 to TRBJ2-7. TRBV12-2 has pseudogene status. The CDR3 has 14 amino acids. As DNA, the CDR3 is TGTGCAAGTCGCTTTCGGGACCCCCGCTACGAGCAGTACTTC. It yields the protein CASRFRDPRYEQYF.

The DNA of the CDR3 is TGTGCCAGCAGCCTCCACTCTGGAAACACCATATATTTT. Translation: CASSLHSGNTIYF. The chain employs TRBV6-5 and TRBJ1-3; D gene uncertain. The ends were cut back, 6 bases at V and 0 bases at J, with 6 bases in the middle. Germline V gene data show CDR1 as MNHEY and CDR2 as SVGAGI. This CDR3 is 13 amino acids long.

This sequence joins TRBV11-2 and TRBJ2-7; D may be TRBD1 (6 bases). V lost 5 bases, J lost 5 bases, and 22 bases lay in between. This CDR3 has 16 amino acids. CDR1 and CDR2 from the germline V gene are SGHAT and FQNNGV. CDR3 residues: CASSPRGVAGEDEQYF. CDR3 sequence (DNA): TGTGCCAGCAGCCCCCGGGGTGTGGCAGGGGAAGACGAGCAGTACTTC. The whole variable domain, filled in from reference TRBV11-2 and TRBJ2-7, reads EAGVAQSPRYKIIEKRQSVAFWCNPISGHATLYWYQQILGQGPKLLIQFQNNGVVDDSQLPKDRFSAERLKGVDSTLKIQPAKLEDSAVYLCASSPRGVAGEDEQYFGPGTRLTVT.

The rearrangement links TRBV7-2 to TRBJ1-1; the D is unclear. The ends were cut back, 1 base at V and 0 bases at J, with 6 bases in the middle. CDR1 is SGHTA and CDR2 is FQGNSA in the germline V gene. The CDR3 spans 14 residues. This CDR3 reads CASSLVSMNTEAFF. The CDR3 DNA is TGTGCCAGCAGCTTAGTCTCCATGAACACTGAAGCTTTCTTT.

The chain has TRBV11-2 and TRBJ2-7; D not certain. Trimming left V 3 bases short and J 3 bases short, with 18 bases between. The CDR3 loop spans 16 amino acids. Germline V gene data show CDR1 as SGHAT and CDR2 as FQNNGV. The chain's CDR3 is CASSFGRGFRDYEQYF. Here the CDR3 DNA reads TGTGCCAGCAGCTTTGGACGAGGTTTTCGCGACTACGAGCAGTACTTC.

The sample holds a few counts of this clone. The chain couples TRBV9 to TRBJ2-1, with D maybe TRBD1 (5 bases). The CDR3 runs to 15 residues. V was trimmed by 3 bases and J by 0 bases, leaving 10 bases between them. The germline CDR1 and CDR2 sequences are SGDLS and YYNGEE. DNA for the CDR3: TGTGCCAGCAGCGACGACAGAGTCTCCTACAATGAGCAGTTCTTC. It is translated as CASSDDRVSYNEQFF. Combining the CDR3 with reference TRBV9 and TRBJ2-1 gives the whole variable domain DSGVTQTPKHLITATGQRVTLRCSPRSGDLSVYWYQQSLDQGLQFLIQYYNGEERAKGNILERFSAQQFPDLHSELNLSSLELGDSALYFCASSDDRVSYNEQFFGPGTRLTVL.

The chain carries TRBV7-2 and TRBJ2-2, with D possibly TRBD2 on 5 matching bases. This CDR3 contains 14 residues. The V gene's germline CDR1 is SGHTA and CDR2 FQGNSA. Trimming took 4 bases from V and 3 from J, leaving 9 bases between them. CDR3 amino acids: CASSSGIYTGELFF. CDR3 nucleotides: TGTGCCAGCAGCTCCGGGATTTACACCGGGGAGCTGTTTTTT.